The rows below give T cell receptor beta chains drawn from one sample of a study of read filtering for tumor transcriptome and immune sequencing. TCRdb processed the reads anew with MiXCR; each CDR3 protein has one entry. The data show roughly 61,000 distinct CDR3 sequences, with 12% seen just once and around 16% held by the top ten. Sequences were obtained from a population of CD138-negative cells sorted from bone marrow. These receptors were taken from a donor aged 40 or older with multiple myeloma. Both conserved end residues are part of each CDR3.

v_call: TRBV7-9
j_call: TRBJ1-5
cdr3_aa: CASSLELGDRNQPQHF

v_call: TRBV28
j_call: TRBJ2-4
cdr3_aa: CASSPQGDVKNIQYF

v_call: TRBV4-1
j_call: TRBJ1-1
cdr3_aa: CASSQDTYRFNTEAFF

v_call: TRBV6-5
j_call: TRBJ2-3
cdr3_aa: CASSPSLGAGFEDTQYF

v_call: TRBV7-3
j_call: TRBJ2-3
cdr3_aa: CASSLNPSGWSTDTQYF

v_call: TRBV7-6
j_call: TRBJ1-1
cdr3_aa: CASSFRQMNTEAFF

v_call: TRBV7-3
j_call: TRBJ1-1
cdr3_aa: CASSWASGNTEAFF

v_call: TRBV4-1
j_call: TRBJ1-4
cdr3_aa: CASSQKDSGEKRFF

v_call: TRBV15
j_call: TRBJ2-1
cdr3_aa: CATSRGRDRGPNEQFF

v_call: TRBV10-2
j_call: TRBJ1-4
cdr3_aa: CASSEGQQAKGFF

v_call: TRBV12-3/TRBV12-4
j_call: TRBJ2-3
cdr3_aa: CASSFRNQDTQYF

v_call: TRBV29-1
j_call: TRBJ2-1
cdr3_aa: CSVDEASVGNEQFF

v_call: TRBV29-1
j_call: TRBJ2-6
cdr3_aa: CSVYDRAGANVLTF

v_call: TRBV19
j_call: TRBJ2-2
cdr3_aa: CASSVGQGSARHTGELFF

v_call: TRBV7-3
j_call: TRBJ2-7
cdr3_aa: CASSFSFGNEQYF

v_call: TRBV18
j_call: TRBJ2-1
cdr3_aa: CASSLGQTIYNEQFF